Sequencing of this T cell receptor beta chain was carried out in a study of cytomegalovirus exposure and HLA in healthy donors. Study-level background: An earlier analysis identified approximately 120 million unique TCR beta sequences in about 179 million T cells. The study's findings and limits: The authors assumed roughly uniform sequencing depth across donors for presence/absence analyses. Later on, a genetic analysis was performed. It linked a missense variant in DCLRE1C with V- and J-gene trimming of TCR beta. Analysis performed later showed TCR beta chains linked to HLA being more clonally expanded than equally common others.

With V trimmed by 5 bases and J by 1 base, 4 bases remained unmatched. Germline CDR1 reads LNHDA; CDR2 reads SQIVND (reference sequence). CDR3 length: 14 amino acids. The PCR contained 60 Vbeta and 13 Jbeta primers. Using immunoSEQ multiplex PCR, the repertoire was profiled, and TCRdb retains in-frame clones only, with some absent. The sample consists of 90,000 to 120,000 clones, less than 80% of them appearing once. On this clone: The target antigen is unknown.

The sequencing input was PBMCs. The sequence was obtained from a man aged 30 to 45 in good health and CMV-seropositive. This chain joins TRBV19 and TRBJ2-7, with TRBD2 identical over 8 bases. CDR3: CASSWGGGSYEQYF. CDR3 bases: TGTGCCAGTAGTTGGGGCGGGGGGTCCTACGAGCAGTACTTC.